This T cell receptor beta chain is drawn from a study of blood T cell repertoires in COVID-19. Study summary: Both acute and convalescent COVID-19 samples were obtained from the United States, Italy and Spain. T cells, B-cell-depleted T cells, or PBMCs supplied cDNA or gDNA.

CDR3 size: 10 residues. CDR1 is DFQATT and CDR2 is SNEGSKA in the germline V gene (reference sequence). The V and J ends lost 6 bases and 8 bases respectively, with 10 bases between them. Per the original methods: The authors estimated nucleated cell counts from reference gene primer amplification. Method: immunoSEQ multiplex PCR; TCRdb's copy keeps in-frame clones and lacks some. V, J and clone size derive from that table, while D and trimming were established from the DNA sequence. This sample yields 45,000 to 55,000 clones, of which over 80% are seen a single time; around 5.2% belongs to the top ten.

Material for sequencing was peripheral blood. The chain is built from TRBV20-1 and TRBJ1-1; D gene uncertain. The origin of this receptor is a human donor in a cohort sampled during active COVID-19. CDR3 bases: TGCAGTGCGCAACGGGTCGAAGCTTTCTTT. Translating gives CSAQRVEAFF.